Given below is one T cell receptor (beta chain) in context. The germline V gene has CDR1 SGHTA and CDR2 FQGNSA. This CDR3 spans 16 amino acids. V lost 7 bases, J lost 5 bases, and 23 bases lay in between. The data originate from a study of blood T cell repertoires in COVID-19. The wider study: In each case, the material was cDNA or gDNA derived from T cells, B-cell-depleted T cells, or PBMCs.

The study assigned cohorts using participant-reported clinical history. Recovery meant two consecutive negative NP/OP PCR tests, professional clearance, or resolved symptoms. As originally analysed: Scientists estimated how many nucleated cells there were by amplifying reference gene primers. Profiling relied on immunoSEQ multiplex PCR, and the TCRdb table lists in-frame clones only, not all of them. D and trimming were read from the DNA, whereas the V and J calls and clone size are those reported in that table. The table includes fewer than 600,000 clones, more than 75% detected once. The origin of this receptor is a woman in her thirties or forties who had recovered from COVID-19. Sequenced input: PBMCs or T cells enriched from blood (not recorded which). The chain employs TRBV7-2 and TRBJ1-1; possible D gene TRBD1, 6 bases. The DNA of the CDR3 is TGTGCCAGCACCCTAGAGGGTCTACAGGGAGGGACTGAAGCTTTCTTT. This translates into CASTLEGLQGGTEAFF.